Presented here are 5 T cell receptor beta chains from one specimen sequenced in a study of blood T cell repertoires in COVID-19. Libraries were prepared by immunoSEQ multiplex PCR; TCRdb keeps only in-frame clonotypes and omits some of them. Of some 300,000 clones detected, under 90% appear once; the ten largest clones hold about 4%. Sequencing was performed on PBMCs or T cells enriched from blood (not recorded which). These receptors all come from a man aged 30 to 45 who had recovered from COVID-19.

This clone has only a few counts. The chain has TRBV5-1 and TRBJ1-4; 8 bases align to TRBD1. CDR1 is SGHRS, CDR2 YFSETQ, per germline. This CDR3 has 14 residues. The V segment lost 4 bases and the J segment 8 bases; nucleotides outside the gene matches: 7. CDR3 DNA: TGCGCCAGCAGCAATCCGACAGGGGCGGAAAAACTGTTTTTT. Translating gives CASSNPTGAEKLFF.

V usage is TRBV6-5 and J usage is TRBJ1-2, with 7 nucleotides matching TRBD1. Germline V gives CDR1 MNHEY, CDR2 SVGAGI. Losses at the gene ends were 6 bases for V and 5 bases for J; bases not matched to a gene: 6. The CDR3 consists of 13 residues. In DNA form, the CDR3 reads TGTGCCAGCAGCCCGGGACAGACTTATGGCTACACCTTC. Amino acids: CASSPGQTYGYTF.

The rearrangement links TRBV15 to TRBJ2-1; 8 nucleotides agree with TRBD1. Germline V gene data show CDR1 as LNHNV and CDR2 as YYDKDF (reference sequence). J gave up 7 bases and V 1 base, and 3 bases lay outside the gene matches. The CDR3 runs 14 residues. CDR3 in DNA: TGTGCCACCAGCAGAGGGCAGGGGGCAAATGAGCAGTTCTTC. Translated, it gives CATSRGQGANEQFF. The variable domain in full, completed from reference TRBV15 and TRBJ2-1, reads DAMVIQNPRYQVTQFGKPVTLSCSQTLNHNVMYWYQQKSSQAPKLLFHYYDKDFNNEADTPDNFQSRRPNTSFCFLDIRSPGLGDTAMYLCATSRGQGANEQFFGPGTRLTVL.

The rearrangement links TRBV12-3 or TRBV12-4 to TRBJ2-5, with D uncertain. This CDR3 has 13 residues. Trimming stripped 10 bases from V and 4 bases from J, with 16 bases between. The DNA for the CDR3 is TGTGCCACCGCTGGGCTTTTCCGAGAGACCCAGTACTTC. Translation gives CATAGLFRETQYF.

The chain is built from TRBV5-1 and TRBJ2-1; 7 nucleotides agree with TRBD1. The V and J ends lost 1 base and 0 bases, in that order; junction bases with no gene match: 4. CDR3 length: 16 residues. Germline lookup yields CDR1 SGHRS and CDR2 YFSETQ. CDR3 coding DNA: TGCGCCAGCAGCTTGTTTGAGGGGGCCTCCTACAATGAGCAGTTCTTC. This codes for CASSLFEGASYNEQFF.